This T cell receptor (beta chain) was obtained from a study of persistence of HIV-infected CD4 T cells. Details on this clone: Antigen unknown.

Sequencing used immunoSEQ version 4 in survey mode. Using immunoSEQ multiplex PCR, the repertoire was profiled, and TCRdb retains in-frame clones only, with some absent. The sample carries roughly 41,000 clones, approximately 80% recorded once. Cells were stimulated with CMV-infected fibroblast lysates at roughly 9.1 ug/mL. CD40L/CD69 double-negative CD45RO-high memory CD4+ T cells were collected. The sequences come from CD4+ T cells sorted from PBMCs after roughly 17-hour stimulation, collected from a patient who received antiretroviral therapy. The TCR was taken from an adult man with HIV who was CMV-seropositive.

The CDR3 DNA follows: TGTGCCATCAGTGAGGGGGGTGGGACAGATACGCAGTATTTT. It is translated as CAISEGGGTDTQYF. This chain joins TRBV10-3 and TRBJ2-3; D may be TRBD1 or TRBD2 (5 bases each). Germline V gene sequence: CDR1 ENHRY, CDR2 SYGVKD. The ends were cut back, 2 bases at V and 3 bases at J, with 9 bases in the middle. There are 14 residues in the CDR3.